The clone carrying this T cell receptor (beta chain) was detected ten times or more. Its specificity is unknown. The data originate from a study of T cells in Graves' hyperthyroidism and ophthalmopathy. Study results and caveats: Clonotypes that were expanded in thyroid above 0.001 mostly appeared in blood too. The model's output predicted ophthalmopathy at a median of around 6.9 months prior to onset.

CDR3 length: 16 amino acids. The germline V gene encodes CDR1 MNHEY and CDR2 SMNVEV (reference sequence). After removal of 5 bases from V and 0 bases from J, the junction contained 10 bases not matched to a gene. Amplification of TCR beta CDR3 regions used RNA as the template. An initial round of RT-PCR targeting the TCR CDR3 relied on the HTBI primer set. MiXCR was run by TCRdb on the multiplex PCR reads, yielding one entry per CDR3 protein. The repertoire consists of about 260,000 distinct CDR3 sequences, with less than 30% occurring once and the leading ten covering about 30%. Material for sequencing was blood. The chain carries TRBV27 and TRBJ2-7, with 7 bases identical to TRBD2. This sequence originates from a middle-aged man with Graves' hyperthyroidism that later progressed to Graves' ophthalmopathy. The DNA for the CDR3 is TGTGCCAGCAGTGCCCCTAGAGGGAGGGCCTCCTACGAGCAGTACTTC. It translates to CASSAPRGRASYEQYF.